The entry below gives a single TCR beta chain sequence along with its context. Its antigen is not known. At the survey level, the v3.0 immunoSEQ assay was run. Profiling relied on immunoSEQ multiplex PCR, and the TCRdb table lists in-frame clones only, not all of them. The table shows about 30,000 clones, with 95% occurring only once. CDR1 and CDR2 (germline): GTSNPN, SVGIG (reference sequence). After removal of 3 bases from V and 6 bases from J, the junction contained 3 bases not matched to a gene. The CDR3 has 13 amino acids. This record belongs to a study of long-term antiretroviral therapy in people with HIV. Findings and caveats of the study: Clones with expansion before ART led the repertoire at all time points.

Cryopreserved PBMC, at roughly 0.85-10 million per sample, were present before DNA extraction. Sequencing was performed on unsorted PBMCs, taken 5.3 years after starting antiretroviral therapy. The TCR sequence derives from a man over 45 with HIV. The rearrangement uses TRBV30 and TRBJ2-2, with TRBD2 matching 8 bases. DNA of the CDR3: TGTGCCTGGAGCCCGGGGGGGTCCGGGGAGCTGTTTTTT. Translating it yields CAWSPGGSGELFF.